The TCR beta chain described here comes from a study of T cell responses to AZD1222 COVID-19 vaccine. J was trimmed by 5 bases and V by 3 bases; bases with no gene match: 4. CDR3 length equals 16 residues. Germline-derived CDR1 and CDR2 are SGDLS and YYNGEE. Data came from immunoSEQ multiplex PCR; TCRdb stores just in-frame clones and leaves some out. Among roughly 120,000 clones listed, about 92% were seen once. This clonotype originated in an adult who received the AZD1222 COVID-19 vaccine. This specimen consisted of peripheral blood, obtained 28 days after the second AZD1222 dose. The chain links TRBV9 to TRBJ1-6; 11 nucleotides line up with TRBD1. DNA of the CDR3: TGTGCCAGCAGCGAGGGGACAGGGGGAAATAATTCACCCCTCCACTTT. Encoded protein: CASSEGTGGNNSPLHF.